Described below is a single TCR beta chain sequence and its context. The antigen is undetermined. This sample is drawn from a study of shared clonotypes between healthy human individuals. Study-wide findings and caveats: Non-shared clonotypes displayed generation probabilities falling below those of clonotypes present in all four donors.

V dropped 4 bases and J dropped 2; count of bases not matched to a gene: 3. Germline V lookup: CDR1 MNHNY, CDR2 SVGAGI (reference sequence). There are 14 residues in the CDR3. Here immunoSEQ multiplex PCR was the method, and the copy in TCRdb shows in-frame clones only, minus some. The table includes some 2,100,000 clones, 90% to 97% detected once. The TCR was taken from a man between 18 and 35 years old in good health. The rearrangement joins TRBV6-6 to TRBJ2-3; 7 nucleotides align to TRBD2. The material sequenced was naive CD4+ T cells sorted from blood. Subset in this sample: CD45RA+ positively selected. DNA of the CDR3: TGTGCCAGCAGTTCTCTAGCGGTCACAGATACGCAGTATTTT. This encodes CASSSLAVTDTQYF.